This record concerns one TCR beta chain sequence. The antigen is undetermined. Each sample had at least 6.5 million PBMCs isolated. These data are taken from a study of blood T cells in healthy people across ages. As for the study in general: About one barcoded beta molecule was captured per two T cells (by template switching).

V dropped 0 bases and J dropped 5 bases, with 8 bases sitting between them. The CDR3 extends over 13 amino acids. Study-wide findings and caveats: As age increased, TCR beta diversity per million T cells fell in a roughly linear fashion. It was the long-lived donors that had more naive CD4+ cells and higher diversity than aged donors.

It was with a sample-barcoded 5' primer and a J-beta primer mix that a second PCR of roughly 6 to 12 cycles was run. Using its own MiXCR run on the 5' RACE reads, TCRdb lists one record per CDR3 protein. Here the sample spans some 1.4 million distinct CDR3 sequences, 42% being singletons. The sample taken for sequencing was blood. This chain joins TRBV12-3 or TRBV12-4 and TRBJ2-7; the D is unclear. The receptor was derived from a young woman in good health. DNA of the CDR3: TGTGCCAGCAGTTTAGCCTCTAGGGACGAGCAGTACTTC. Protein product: CASSLASRDEQYF.